The TCR beta chain described here comes from a study of blood T cell repertoires in COVID-19 (TCRdb year 2020). For the study in its entirety: The collaborator samples originated in the United States, Italy and Spain and spanned the acute and convalescent phases of COVID-19. The prospective study material was composed of cDNA or gDNA derived from T cells, B-cell-depleted T cells, or PBMCs. The dataset comprised deeply sampled blood TCRbeta repertoires from subjects exposed to, actively infected with, or recovered from COVID-19. The repertoires were released in a freely available public database intended as a resource for research on the immune response to SARS-CoV-2. The samples were drawn from two sources: the first 160 participants of the ongoing ImmuneRACE study, and approximately 1,300 subjects contributed by 6 global collaborators. Sample metadata almost always included a de-identified subject ID, COVID-19 status, age in years and sex. Where available, HLA class I and class II types were taken from metadata supplied by the sample provider and were not determined by assay-based typing. On the study overall, not on this receptor specifically: The quantity of clinical and demographic metadata differed by source and by participant and was supplied without curation.

One collaborating source in Seattle enrolled patients while the patients were actively infected and followed the patients over time throughout the course of disease. Collaborating institutions collected whole blood in K2EDTA tubes following their own protocols. Collaborator samples were shipped for TCRbeta analysis as frozen whole blood, isolated PBMCs, or DNA extracted from either sample type. Comment on this clone: The clone's antigen remains unknown. Base qualities are not recorded, but no much larger clone differs from it by a single base.

The germline V gene specifies ENHRY as CDR1 and SYGVKD as CDR2. CDR3 length: 14 amino acids, cysteine to phenylalanine. Only the CDR3 region is kept as DNA, spanning 42 bases read in frame from base 1. Germline trimming: 4 bases from V, 9 bases from J; junction bases outside gene matches: 7. The immunoSEQ Assay, a bias-controlled multiplex PCR, was used to amplify TCRbeta CDR3 regions from genomic DNA. The study's processing was this. Within the assay, amplification of reference gene primers was used to estimate how many nucleated cells each sample contained. Sequence reads were collapsed and filtered to measure the absolute abundance of every unique TCRbeta CDR3 rearrangement. For each sample, productive Simpson clonality was calculated by taking the square root of Simpson's diversity index across productive rearrangements. TCRdb re-hosts the immuneACCESS table, in-frame sequences only. Its copies lack some clones; in the studies checked, an unresolved V gene accounts for under half of them, and the cause for the rest is not known. V and J calls and clone size are copied from that table; D and trimming were computed from the DNA. The sample table holds hundreds of thousands of clones, of which roughly 90% were seen once. Around 2.8% of the sample lies in the top ten.

This clonotype was sampled from a young woman with COVID-19, enrolled during active disease. The chain joins TRBV10-3 to TRBJ2-1, with 9 central nucleotides matching TRBD1. The material sequenced was peripheral blood. The DNA sequence is given as TGTGCCATCAGTGGGGGGACAGGGAATGGTGAGCAGTTCTTC. This sequence encodes CAISGGTGNGEQFF.